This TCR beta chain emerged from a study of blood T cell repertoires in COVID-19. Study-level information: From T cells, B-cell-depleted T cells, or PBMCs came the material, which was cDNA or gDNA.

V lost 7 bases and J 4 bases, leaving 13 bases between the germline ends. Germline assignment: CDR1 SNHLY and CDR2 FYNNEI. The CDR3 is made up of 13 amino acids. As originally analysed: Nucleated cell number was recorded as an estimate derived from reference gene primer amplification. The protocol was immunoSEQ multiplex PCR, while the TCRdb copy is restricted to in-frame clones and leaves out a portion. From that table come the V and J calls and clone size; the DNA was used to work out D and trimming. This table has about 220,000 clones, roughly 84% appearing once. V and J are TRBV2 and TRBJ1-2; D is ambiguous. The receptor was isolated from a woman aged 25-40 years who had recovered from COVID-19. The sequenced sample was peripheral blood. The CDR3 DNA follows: TGTGCCAGCACTGGCCAACGCGGCTATGGCTACACCTTC. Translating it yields CASTGQRGYGYTF.